The 25 T cell receptor beta chains below all came from one sample that was sequenced in a study of cytomegalovirus exposure and HLA in healthy donors. The PCR ran on 60 Vbeta and 13 Jbeta primers. Assay: immunoSEQ multiplex PCR; the TCRdb copy retains only in-frame clones and omits some. There are more than 110,000 clones in the sample; 60% to 80% occur only once, and roughly 4.2% lies in the top ten. Input material: PBMCs. The receptor set was obtained from a male donor in good health and CMV-seronegative.

A note on this clone: Sequence at one end of the junction differs from germline and may be a read error. The rearrangement uses TRBV7-9 and TRBJ1-1; D gene ambiguous. Per the germline V gene, CDR1 is SEHNR and CDR2 is FQNEAQ (reference sequence). The CDR3 is 11 residues long. The CDR3 DNA is TGTTCCAGCCGGTCCCATCCTGAAGCTTTCTTT. Translation gives CSSRSHPEAFF.

The chain carries TRBV5-4 and TRBJ1-1; D call uncertain. CDR1 and CDR2 from the germline V gene are SGHNT and YYREEE (reference sequence). The V and J ends lost 4 bases and 1 base respectively, with 11 bases between them. The CDR3 loop spans 14 amino acids. This chain's CDR3 is CASSRISGNTEAFF. In DNA form, the CDR3 reads TGTGCCAGCAGCCGAATATCAGGGAACACTGAAGCTTTCTTT.

This clone came up a few times. V is TRBV11-3 and J is TRBJ2-7; a weak D match, TRBD2 (7 bases). V was clipped by 5 bases and J by 6 bases, with 17 bases between them. CDR1 is SGHNT and CDR2 is YENEEA in the germline V gene. The CDR3 covers 14 residues. The CDR3 region is CASSPRGDNIEQYF. CDR3 coding DNA: TGTGCCAGCAGCCCCCGGGGGGACAATATCGAGCAGTACTTC.

This chain uses TRBV5-4 with TRBJ2-5; 9 bases agree with TRBD2. Per germline, CDR1 SGHNT and CDR2 YYREEE (reference sequence). The V and J ends lost 2 bases and 4 bases, in that order; junction bases with no gene match: 9. The CDR3 contains 16 residues. The DNA for the CDR3 is TGTGCCAGCAGCTTAACGATAGCGGGAGACCCAGAGACCCAGTACTTC. Its translation: CASSLTIAGDPETQYF.

In nucleotides, the CDR3 is TGTGCCACCCCCCCTACGCGGACTACCAACACCGGGGAGCTGTTTTTT. It yields the protein CATPPTRTTNTGELFF. The rearrangement links TRBV2 to TRBJ2-2, with D tentatively TRBD2 (6 bases). The germline V and J ends were trimmed by 10 bases and 2 bases, with 20 bases remaining between them. Germline-derived CDR1 and CDR2 are SNHLY and FYNNEI. This CDR3 comprises 16 residues.

V is TRBV11-1 and J is TRBJ2-2; TRBD2 aligns across 11 bases. The V segment lost 5 bases and the J segment 5 bases; nucleotides outside the gene matches: 4. The CDR3 spans 15 residues. CDR1 and CDR2 (germline): SGHAT, FQDESV (reference sequence). The CDR3 protein is CASSPSSGGTGELFF. The CDR3 DNA reads as TGTGCCAGCAGCCCGTCTAGCGGGGGGACCGGGGAGCTGTTTTTT. Full variable domain (outside the CDR3, taken from reference TRBV11-1 and TRBJ2-2): EAEVAQSPRYKITEKSQAVAFWCDPISGHATLYWYRQILGQGPELLVQFQDESVVDDSQLPKDRFSAERLKGVDSTLKIQPAELGDSAMYLCASSPSSGGTGELFFGEGSRLTVL.

In DNA, the CDR3 is TGTGCCAGCAGCTTAGGAGAACTTAGGAGGTCCTATAATTCACCCCTCCACTTT. This codes for CASSLGELRRSYNSPLHF. The rearrangement uses TRBV11-2 and TRBJ1-6; no reliable D call. Trimming stripped 1 base from V and 1 base from J, with 14 bases between. Germline V gene lookup returns CDR1 SGHAT and CDR2 FQNNGV. The CDR3 loop spans 18 amino acids.

The chain has TRBV5-1 and TRBJ2-2; unclear D gene. V was clipped by 0 bases and J by 4 bases, with 13 bases between them. Germline CDR1 is SGHRS and CDR2 is YFSETQ. This CDR3 contains 16 residues. CDR3 loop: CASSLAAMSSTGELFF. The CDR3 DNA sequence: TGCGCCAGCAGCTTGGCTGCTATGTCGAGCACCGGGGAGCTGTTTTTT.

The genes are TRBV19 and TRBJ1-1; 9 bases are shared with TRBD1. After removal of 4 bases from V and 5 bases from J, the junction contained 11 bases not matched to a gene. From germline, CDR1 is LNHDA and CDR2 SQIVND (reference sequence). The CDR3 covers 16 residues. The CDR3 loop is CASSTWLYRGRTEAFF. The CDR3, as DNA: TGTGCCAGTAGTACCTGGCTGTACAGGGGGCGTACTGAAGCTTTCTTT. Together with reference TRBV19 and TRBJ1-1, the CDR3 gives the full variable domain: DGGITQSPKYLFRKEGQNVTLSCEQNLNHDAMYWYRQDPGQGLRLIYYSQIVNDFQKGDIAEGYSVSREKKESFPLTVTSAQKNPTAFYLCASSTWLYRGRTEAFFGQGTRLTVV.

The rearrangement links TRBV6-6 to TRBJ2-1; D is unresolved. Germline loops: CDR1 MNHNY, CDR2 SVGAGI (reference sequence). V lost 2 bases to trimming and J lost 7 bases, with 9 bases between them. The CDR3 runs to 13 residues. The CDR3: CASSYRQRNEQFF. The CDR3, as DNA: TGTGCCAGCAGTTACCGCCAGCGAAATGAGCAGTTCTTC.

The genes are TRBV5-8 and TRBJ2-1; D perhaps matches TRBD2 (5 bases). The CDR3 runs 18 residues. Germline V gene sequence: CDR1 SGHTS, CDR2 YDEGEE. Trimming stripped 5 bases from V and 6 bases from J, with 27 bases between. The CDR3 sequence: CASSYLGSGRPSANEQFF. CDR3 in DNA: TGTGCCAGCAGTTATCTAGGGTCGGGGAGACCTTCCGCCAATGAGCAGTTCTTC.

The chain carries TRBV7-2 and TRBJ1-1, with 7 positions matching TRBD1. The CDR3 is 15 residues long. The germline V gene has CDR1 SGHTA and CDR2 FQGNSA. With V trimmed by 2 bases and J by 0 bases, 3 bases remained unmatched. The CDR3 reads CASSLTTGVNTEAFF. The DNA of the CDR3 is TGTGCCAGCAGCTTAACCACAGGGGTGAACACTGAAGCTTTCTTT.

The chain joins TRBV7-8 to TRBJ2-3; D gene ambiguous. The CDR3 length is 14 residues. Deletions cut 1 base from V and 5 bases from J, with 10 bases between. Per germline, CDR1 SGHVS and CDR2 FQNEAQ. For the CDR3, the DNA is TGTGCCAGCAGCTTAGTAGGAGTAGGAGATACGCAGTATTTT. It specifies CASSLVGVGDTQYF.

This chain connects TRBV11-2 to TRBJ1-2, with 7 positions matching TRBD1. The CDR3 covers 15 residues. The germline CDR1 and CDR2 sequences are SGHAT and FQNNGV. Losses at the gene ends were 5 bases for V and 5 bases for J; bases not matched to a gene: 11. CDR3 region: CASSAKDRRSYGYTF. As DNA, the CDR3 is TGTGCCAGCAGCGCCAAGGACAGGCGTTCTTATGGCTACACCTTC. The full variable domain, completed using reference TRBV11-2 and TRBJ1-2, is EAGVAQSPRYKIIEKRQSVAFWCNPISGHATLYWYQQILGQGPKLLIQFQNNGVVDDSQLPKDRFSAERLKGVDSTLKIQPAKLEDSAVYLCASSAKDRRSYGYTFGSGTRLTVV.

This chain connects TRBV19 to TRBJ2-7; TRBD1 matches at 9 bases. The CDR3 runs 14 residues. Losses at the gene ends were 9 bases for V and 4 bases for J; bases not matched to a gene: 10. The germline V gene encodes CDR1 LNHDA and CDR2 SQIVND (reference sequence). CDR3 loop: CASSLRDRAYEQYF. The CDR3 DNA is TGTGCCAGCAGCCTCCGGGACAGGGCTTACGAGCAGTACTTC. The entire variable domain, with the rest obtained from reference TRBV19 and TRBJ2-7, is as follows: DGGITQSPKYLFRKEGQNVTLSCEQNLNHDAMYWYRQDPGQGLRLIYYSQIVNDFQKGDIAEGYSVSREKKESFPLTVTSAQKNPTAFYLCASSLRDRAYEQYFGPGTRLTVT.

This clone was counted between two and nine times. This chain joins TRBV2 and TRBJ1-1, with TRBD1 as a possible D gene (6 bases). CDR1 is SNHLY, CDR2 FYNNEI, per germline. With 3 bases removed from V and 5 bases from J, the gap between germline ends came to 13 bases. The CDR3 length is 14 residues. CDR3 residues: CASSDRGVGTEAFF. The CDR3 coding sequence is TGTGCCAGCAGTGACAGGGGAGTGGGGACTGAAGCTTTCTTT.

The rearrangement links TRBV7-6 to TRBJ1-1; D perhaps matches TRBD1 (6 bases). Trimming stripped 1 base from V and 5 bases from J, with 11 bases between. Germline CDR1 and CDR2: SGHVS and FNYEAQ. CDR3 length: 14 amino acids. As DNA, the CDR3 is TGTGCCAGCAGCTTAGGGGAGGGGGAGACTGAAGCTTTCTTT. Protein sequence: CASSLGEGETEAFF.

This clone was seen only a few times. The chain employs TRBV5-1 and TRBJ2-7, with a possible D match to TRBD2 (5 bases). With 4 bases removed from V and 7 bases from J, the gap between germline ends came to 12 bases. Germline lookup yields CDR1 SGHRS and CDR2 YFSETQ. The CDR3 contains 12 residues. Written as DNA, the CDR3 is TGCGCCAGCAGCCCCTCGAGAGGGGAGCAGTACTTC. It codes for CASSPSRGEQYF.

This chain links TRBV7-3 with TRBJ1-2; TRBD1 might be the D (5 bases). V was cut by 4 bases and J by 8 bases, with 20 bases left in between. The CDR3 spans 15 residues. The germline V gene has CDR1 SGHTA and CDR2 FQGTGA. CDR3 sequence (DNA): TGTGCCAGCAGCTCGCGGGACGCCCGGAGGATCGGCTACACCTTC. Amino acids: CASSSRDARRIGYTF.

This clone was observed a few times. This chain joins TRBV28 and TRBJ2-5, with 8 bases fitting TRBD2. Germline trimming cut 5 bases from V and 7 bases from J; bases unmatched to any gene: 6. This CDR3 is built from 13 residues. CDR1 MDHEN and CDR2 SYDVKM come from the germline V gene. CDR3 DNA sequence: TGTGCCAGCAGTCGGACTAGCAAAGGGACCCAGTACTTC. It codes for CASSRTSKGTQYF. Full variable domain (outside the CDR3, taken from reference TRBV28 and TRBJ2-5): DVKVTQSSRYLVKRTGEKVFLECVQDMDHENMFWYRQDPGLGLRLIYFSYDVKMKEKGDIPEGYSVSREKKERFSLILESASTNQTSMYLCASSRTSKGTQYFGPGTRLLVL.

The V gene is TRBV7-8, the J gene TRBJ2-7, with TRBD1 matching over 12 bases. V dropped 5 bases and J dropped 6; count of bases not matched to a gene: 11. CDR1 and CDR2 (germline): SGHVS, FQNEAQ. CDR3 length: 16 amino acids. For the CDR3, the DNA is TGTGCCAGCAGCAAGCTTAGGGGACAGGGGGCTGGCGAGCAGTACTTC. Amino acids: CASSKLRGQGAGEQYF.

This clone was recorded only once. The genes are TRBV6-1 and TRBJ2-7; tentative D call: TRBD1 (5 bases). This CDR3 has 13 amino acids. Between the trimmed V and J ends, which lost 6 bases and 5 bases, there was a span of 14 bases. Germline values: CDR1 MNHNS, CDR2 SASEGT. DNA for the CDR3: TGTGCCAGCAGGTCCACGGCAGGGAACGAGCAGTACTTC. It is translated as CASRSTAGNEQYF.

The J gene is TRBJ2-7, the V gene TRBV7-2; D perhaps matches TRBD1 (5 bases). The CDR3 length is 13 residues. The germline gives CDR1 SGHTA, CDR2 FQGNSA. V was cut by 5 bases and J by 7 bases, with 15 bases left in between. This CDR3 is CASSVFRQYEQYF. CDR3 DNA: TGTGCCAGCAGCGTCTTCCGACAGTATGAGCAGTACTTC.

This chain links TRBV7-3 with TRBJ2-5; D possibly corresponds to TRBD1 (6 bases). The V gene lost 5 bases and the J gene lost 2 bases, with 9 bases spanning the gap. CDR3 length: 13 residues. The germline V gene has CDR1 SGHTA and CDR2 FQGTGA. The CDR3 reads CASSRDRQETQYF. The CDR3, as DNA: TGTGCCAGCAGCCGAGACAGGCAAGAGACCCAGTACTTC.

CDR3 in DNA: TGTGCCAGCAGTCTCTTTGGACAGGGACCTAATGAAAAACTGTTTTTT. Encoded protein: CASSLFGQGPNEKLFF. The chain recombines TRBV6-6 with TRBJ1-4; 8 bases align to TRBD1. Germline CDR1 reads MNHNY; CDR2 reads SVGAGI (reference sequence). The CDR3 contains 16 residues. After removal of 5 bases from V and 3 bases from J, the junction contained 8 bases not matched to a gene.